These 15 T cell receptor beta chains came from one sample sequenced in a study of shared clonotypes between healthy human individuals. The protocol was immunoSEQ multiplex PCR, while the TCRdb copy is restricted to in-frame clones and leaves out a portion. The top ten clones hold around 1.8% of a sample with about 2.1 million clones, around 95% of them seen once. Naive CD8 cells comprised CD45RO-negative, CCR7-positively selected cells, excluding terminally differentiated effector memory CD45RA+ cells. The sequenced sample consisted of naive CD8+ T cells from PBMCs. Receptors originate from a man in his late teens or twenties in good health. Some clones in this sample may be carry-over from other donors' samples.

The chain's CDR3 is CASSSISGQGPSSRSYEQYF. In DNA, the CDR3 is TGTGCCAGCAGCTCGATTAGTGGACAGGGCCCCAGTTCGCGATCCTACGAGCAGTACTTC. The chain combines TRBV5-8 with TRBJ2-7, with 8 bases lining up with TRBD1. V shed 3 bases and J 1 base; nucleotides not matched to a gene: 21. The V gene's germline CDR1 is SGHTS and CDR2 YDEGEE. The CDR3 loop spans 20 amino acids.

With respect to this clone: This specimen includes other DNA sequences encoding the same CDR3. This rearrangement joins TRBV4-3 to TRBJ1-3; D is perhaps TRBD1 (5 bases). Germline V lookup: CDR1 LGHNA, CDR2 YSLEER. CDR3 length: 15 amino acids. V lost 0 bases to trimming and J lost 2 bases, with 8 bases between them. CDR3 amino acids: CASSQDQGTGNTIYF. DNA of the CDR3: TGCGCCAGCAGCCAAGATCAGGGTACTGGAAACACCATATATTTT.

This chain connects TRBV5-6 to TRBJ1-2; D ambiguous. The CDR3 spans 12 residues. V was trimmed by 0 bases and J by 4 bases, leaving 4 bases between them. Germline CDR1 reads SGHDT; CDR2 reads YYEEEE. The CDR3 loop is CASSLARYGYTF. CDR3 in DNA: TGTGCCAGCAGCTTGGCTCGCTATGGCTACACCTTC.

The V call is TRBV2, the J call TRBJ2-7; D remains unclear. V was clipped by 2 bases and J by 4 bases, with 9 bases between them. Looked up from germline, CDR1 is SNHLY and CDR2 is FYNNEI. This CDR3 spans 13 amino acids. DNA for the CDR3: TGTGCCAGCAGTGAACGGTACCAATACGAGCAGTACTTC. Its translation: CASSERYQYEQYF. The whole variable domain, filled in from reference TRBV2 and TRBJ2-7, reads EPEVTQTPSHQVTQMGQEVILRCVPISNHLYFYWYRQILGQKVEFLVSFYNNEISEKSEIFDDQFSVERPDGSNFTLKIRSTKLEDSAMYFCASSERYQYEQYFGPGTRLTVT.

The V call is TRBV9, the J call TRBJ2-2, with TRBD1 identical over 7 bases. The germline V gene has CDR1 SGDLS and CDR2 YYNGEE. This CDR3 is 21 amino acids long. J gave up 2 bases and V 3 bases, and 22 bases lay outside the gene matches. The DNA of the CDR3 is TGTGCCAGCAGCGAAACGTCATCCAGGTATCAACAGGGGCGCAACACCGGGGAGCTGTTTTTT. Translation: CASSETSSRYQQGRNTGELFF.

The genes are TRBV9 and TRBJ1-1; D is undetermined. This CDR3 has 17 residues. The germline V and J ends were trimmed by 7 bases and 0 bases, with 22 bases remaining between them. Germline V gives CDR1 SGDLS, CDR2 YYNGEE. The CDR3 is CASAQAERVEMNTEAFF. In DNA form, the CDR3 reads TGTGCCAGCGCCCAGGCGGAGAGAGTCGAGATGAACACTGAAGCTTTCTTT.

In DNA, the CDR3 is TGTGCCAGCAGCCTAACCAGGGGAGGGACCACCGGGGAGCTGTTTTTT. Its translation is CASSLTRGGTTGELFF. The V call is TRBV7-6, the J call TRBJ2-2, with D maybe TRBD2 (7 bases). The V end lost 5 bases, the J end lost 4 bases, and 17 bases lay between the germline ends. The V gene's germline CDR1 is SGHVS and CDR2 FNYEAQ. CDR3 length equals 16 residues.

As for this clone: The sample carries other DNA sequences with the same CDR3. The CDR3 region is CASSLSRAGYEQYF. In DNA, the CDR3 is TGCGCCAGCAGCTTGTCCCGAGCCGGCTACGAGCAGTACTTC. The V call is TRBV5-1, the J call TRBJ2-7, with unresolved D. Looked up from germline, CDR1 is SGHRS and CDR2 is YFSETQ. The length of the CDR3 is 14 residues. V lost 1 base to trimming and J lost 3 bases, with 11 bases between them.

The chain links TRBV28 to TRBJ2-3; D perhaps matches TRBD2 (6 bases). The CDR3 covers 16 residues. Trimming left V 2 bases short and J 0 bases short, with 12 bases between. The germline V gene has CDR1 MDHEN and CDR2 SYDVKM. CDR3 DNA sequence: TGTGCCAGCAGTTTAATGAGCGGGTCTAGCACAGATACGCAGTATTTT. It codes for CASSLMSGSSTDTQYF.

The V call is TRBV2, the J call TRBJ2-7; 12 bases are a match to TRBD2. The CDR3 is made up of 14 amino acids. In germline, CDR1 is SNHLY, CDR2 FYNNEI. J gave up 1 base and V 8 bases, and 3 bases lay outside the gene matches. In DNA, the CDR3 is TGTGCCAGCGTCGGGACTAGCGGGTCCTACGAGCAGTACTTC. It yields the protein CASVGTSGSYEQYF.

This sequence joins TRBV4-2 and TRBJ1-2; D is unresolved. The CDR3 consists of 13 residues. Per germline, CDR1 LGHNA and CDR2 YNFKEQ. The V gene lost 2 bases and the J gene lost 6 bases, with 10 bases spanning the gap. This CDR3 is CASSQWDLDGYTF. In DNA, the CDR3 is TGTGCCAGCAGCCAATGGGATTTGGATGGCTACACCTTC.

The chain carries TRBV27 and TRBJ1-2, with 7 positions matching TRBD1. V lost 1 base to trimming and J lost 0 bases; unmatched junction nucleotides: 11. CDR3 length equals 18 residues. CDR1 MNHEY and CDR2 SMNVEV come from the germline V gene (reference sequence). This CDR3 is CASSLLSTVGTANYGYTF. The CDR3 nucleotides read TGTGCCAGCAGTTTATTGAGTACGGTCGGGACAGCTAACTATGGCTACACCTTC.

CDR3 coding DNA: TGTGCCAGCAGCTTCGGGCAGTCAGGACAGCCCCAGCATTTT. This codes for CASSFGQSGQPQHF. The chain employs TRBV5-6 and TRBJ1-5; D gene ambiguous. Between the trimmed V and J ends, which lost 2 bases and 7 bases, there was a span of 13 bases. From germline, CDR1 is SGHDT and CDR2 YYEEEE. The CDR3 extends over 14 amino acids.

The V call is TRBV5-4, the J call TRBJ2-7; D might be TRBD1 or TRBD2, each matching 5 bases. CDR1 SGHNT and CDR2 YYREEE come from the germline V gene (reference sequence). The CDR3 covers 13 residues. V shed 3 bases and J shed 0 bases, with 7 bases lying between them. This CDR3 is CASSWGRSYEQYF. The CDR3 DNA sequence: TGTGCCAGCAGCTGGGGACGCTCCTACGAGCAGTACTTC.

This chain connects TRBV19 to TRBJ1-1; D unresolved. V shed 5 bases and J shed 1 base, with 8 bases lying between them. In germline, CDR1 is LNHDA, CDR2 SQIVND (reference sequence). The CDR3 spans 13 residues. The CDR3, as DNA: TGTGCCAGTAGTTCTCTAACGAACACTGAAGCTTTCTTT. This sequence encodes CASSSLTNTEAFF. Using reference TRBV19 and TRBJ1-1 for the parts outside the CDR3, the full variable domain is DGGITQSPKYLFRKEGQNVTLSCEQNLNHDAMYWYRQDPGQGLRLIYYSQIVNDFQKGDIAEGYSVSREKKESFPLTVTSAQKNPTAFYLCASSSLTNTEAFFGQGTRLTVV.